The clone carrying this TCR beta chain was picked up many times. The data stem from a study of T cells in Graves' hyperthyroidism and ophthalmopathy. Amplification targeted TCR beta CDR3 regions from RNA transcripts. The TCR CDR3 was amplified in a first-round RT-PCR using the HTBI primer set. TCRdb used MiXCR to reprocess the multiplex PCR reads, holding one entry per CDR3 protein. The table includes around 520,000 distinct CDR3 sequences, 24% detected once. Germline assignment: CDR1 MNHGY and CDR2 SVAAGI. The CDR3 is made up of 13 amino acids. V shed 8 bases, J shed 2 bases, and the junction held 4 bases outside the gene matches.

Material: blood. The V call is TRBV6-9, the J call TRBJ2-7; 9 positions agree with TRBD2. This TCR was sampled from a woman in her 30s with Graves' ophthalmopathy. CDR3 loop: CASSSGDTYEQYF. DNA for the CDR3: TGTGCCAGCTCTAGCGGGGATACCTACGAGCAGTACTTC.